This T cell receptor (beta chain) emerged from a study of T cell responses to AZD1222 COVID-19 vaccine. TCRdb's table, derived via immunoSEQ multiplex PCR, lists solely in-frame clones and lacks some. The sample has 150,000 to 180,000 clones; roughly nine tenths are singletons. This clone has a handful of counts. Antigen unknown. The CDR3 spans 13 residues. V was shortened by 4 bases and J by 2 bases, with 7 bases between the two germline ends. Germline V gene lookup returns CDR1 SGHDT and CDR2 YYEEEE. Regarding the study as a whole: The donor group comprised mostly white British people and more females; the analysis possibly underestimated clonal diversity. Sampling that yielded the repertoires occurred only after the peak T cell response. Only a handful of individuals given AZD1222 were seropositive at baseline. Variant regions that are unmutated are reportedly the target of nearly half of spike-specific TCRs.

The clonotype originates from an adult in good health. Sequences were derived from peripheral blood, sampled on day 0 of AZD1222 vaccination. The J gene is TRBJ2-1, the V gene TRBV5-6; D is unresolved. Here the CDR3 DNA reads TGTGCCAGCAGCCCTGAAACCTACAATGAGCAGTTCTTC. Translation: CASSPETYNEQFF.